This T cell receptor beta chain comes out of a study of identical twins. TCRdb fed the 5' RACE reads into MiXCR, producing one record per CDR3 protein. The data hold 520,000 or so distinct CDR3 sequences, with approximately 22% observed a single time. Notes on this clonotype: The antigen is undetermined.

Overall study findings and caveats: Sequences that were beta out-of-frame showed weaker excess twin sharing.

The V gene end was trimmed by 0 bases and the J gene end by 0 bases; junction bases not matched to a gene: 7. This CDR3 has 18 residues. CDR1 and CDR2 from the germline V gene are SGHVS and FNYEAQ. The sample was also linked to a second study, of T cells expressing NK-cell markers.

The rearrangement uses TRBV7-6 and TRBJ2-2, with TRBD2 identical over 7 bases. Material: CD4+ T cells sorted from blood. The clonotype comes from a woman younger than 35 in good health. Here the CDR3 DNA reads TGTGCCAGCAGCTTAGCAGGGTCTAGCGGCACGAACACCGGGGAGCTGTTTTTT. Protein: CASSLAGSSGTNTGELFF. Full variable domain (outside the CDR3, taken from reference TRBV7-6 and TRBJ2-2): GAGVSQSPRYKVTKRGQDVALRCDPISGHVSLYWYRQALGQGPEFLTYFNYEAQQDKSGLPNDRFSAERPEGSISTLTIQRTEQRDSAMYRCASSLAGSSGTNTGELFFGEGSRLTVL.